This T cell receptor beta chain originates from a study of blood T cell repertoires in COVID-19. Study context: The United States, Italy and Spain were the sources of the acute and convalescent COVID-19 samples. Sample material is recorded as cDNA or gDNA derived from T cells, B-cell-depleted T cells, or PBMCs.

The J segment lost 8 bases and the V segment lost 5 bases, leaving 8 bases of the junction unmatched. This CDR3 has 14 amino acids. CDR1 and CDR2 from the germline V gene are SGHRS and YFSETQ. Original processing methods: Reference gene primers were amplified, and this amplification served to estimate nucleated cell counts. Assay used: immunoSEQ multiplex PCR; TCRdb lists only in-frame clones, some missing. Clone size and the V and J calls come from that table; the DNA yielded D and trimming. The data show about 59,000 clones, 73% seen once. The receptor's source is a woman in her seventies with acute or convalescent COVID-19. Sequencing was carried out using peripheral blood. V gene TRBV5-1 combines with J gene TRBJ1-2, with 11 bases that match TRBD1. The CDR3, as DNA: TGCGCCAGCAGATCCGGACAGGGGGCTTACGGCTACACCTTC. It specifies CASRSGQGAYGYTF. The full variable domain, its missing parts supplied by reference TRBV5-1 and TRBJ1-2, is KAGVTQTPRYLIKTRGQQVTLSCSPISGHRSVSWYQQTPGQGLQFLFEYFSETQRNKGNFPGRFSGRQFSNSRSEMNVSTLELGDSALYLCASRSGQGAYGYTFGSGTRLTVV.